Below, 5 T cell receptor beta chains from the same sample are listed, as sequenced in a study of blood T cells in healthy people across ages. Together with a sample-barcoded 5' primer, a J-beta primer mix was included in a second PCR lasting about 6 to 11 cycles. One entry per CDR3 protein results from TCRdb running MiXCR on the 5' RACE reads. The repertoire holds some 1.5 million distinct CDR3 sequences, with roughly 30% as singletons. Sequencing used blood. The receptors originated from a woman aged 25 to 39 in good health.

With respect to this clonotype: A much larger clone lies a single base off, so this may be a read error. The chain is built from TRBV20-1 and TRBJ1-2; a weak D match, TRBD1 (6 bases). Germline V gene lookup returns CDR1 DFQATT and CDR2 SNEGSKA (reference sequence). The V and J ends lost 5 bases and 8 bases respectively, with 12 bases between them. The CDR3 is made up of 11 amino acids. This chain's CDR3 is CSAGSGAGYTF. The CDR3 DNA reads TGCAGTGCTGGATCGGGGGCCGGCTACACCTTC.

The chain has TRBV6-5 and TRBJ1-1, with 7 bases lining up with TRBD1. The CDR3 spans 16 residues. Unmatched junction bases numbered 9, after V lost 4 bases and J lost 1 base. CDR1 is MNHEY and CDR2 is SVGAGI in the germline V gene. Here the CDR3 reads CASSSQTGRENTEAFF. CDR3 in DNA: TGTGCCAGCAGTTCTCAGACAGGGAGGGAGAACACTGAAGCTTTCTTT.

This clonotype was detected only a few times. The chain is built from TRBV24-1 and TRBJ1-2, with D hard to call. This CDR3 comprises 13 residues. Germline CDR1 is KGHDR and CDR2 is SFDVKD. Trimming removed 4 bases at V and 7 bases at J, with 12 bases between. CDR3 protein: CATSDQSWGGYTF. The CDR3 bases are TGTGCCACCAGTGACCAGAGTTGGGGTGGCTACACCTTC.

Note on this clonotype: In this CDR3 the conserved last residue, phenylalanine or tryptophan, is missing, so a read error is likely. CDR3: CASSLVTGEGLNEQFS. In DNA form, the CDR3 reads TGTGCCAGCAGCTTAGTCACAGGGGAAGGTCTCAATGAGCAGTTCTCC. J is TRBJ2-1 and V is TRBV7-6, with TRBD1 matching over 7 bases. From germline, CDR1 is SGHVS and CDR2 FNYEAQ. The CDR3 sequence is 16 residues long. J lost 6 bases, V lost 1 base, and 9 bases had no gene match.

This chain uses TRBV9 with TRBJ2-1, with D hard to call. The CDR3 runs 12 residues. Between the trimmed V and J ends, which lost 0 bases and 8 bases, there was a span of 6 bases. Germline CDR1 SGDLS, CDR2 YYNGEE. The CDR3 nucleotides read TGTGCCAGCAGCGTAGAGCTAGATGAGCAGTTCTTC. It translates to CASSVELDEQFF.